A selection of T cell receptor beta chains follows, all from one sample in a study of metastatic and nonmetastatic thyroid tumors. Through MiXCR, TCRdb re-clonotyped the PCR reads. The table includes tens of thousands of clones, roughly a sixth detected once. The sequenced material came from tumor tissue. The origin of the receptors is a female donor with papillary thyroid cancer or a benign thyroid nodule (not recorded which). Some clones in this sample may be carry-over from other donors' samples. CDR3s include the opening cysteine and the closing phenylalanine or tryptophan. Each record gives: V gene, CDR3 protein.

>TRBV7-9
CASSLGTDTQYF
>TRBV14
CASSQLGYNSPLHF
>TRBV28
CASSPAHRDGEQFF
>TRBV18
CASSPQGLGGYTF
>TRBV18
CASSEGQSGANVLTF
>TRBV5-5
CASSPYAGPNTEAFF
>TRBV27
CASSSTGRRETQYF
>TRBV18
CASSLGRGYEQYF
>TRBV5-1
CASSLEWMNTEAFF
>TRBV5-1
CASSLFGLRRETQYF
>TRBV20-1
CSAPFCPPVSYEQYF
>TRBV10-3
CAIMPGQGQKNTEAFF
>TRBV6-1
CATSTGALNEKLFF
>TRBV6-1
CASRIQGGNQPQHF
>TRBV5-4
CASSLAVRGGGYNEQFF
>TRBV3-1
CASSQDQGKGTDTQYF
>TRBV28
CAGNSGGRGNQPQHF
>TRBV6-2/TRBV6-3
CASRLAVGPSYNEQFF
>TRBV5-1
CASSFGVGEQFF
>TRBV20-1
CSASGVSAGANVLTF
>TRBV12-3/TRBV12-4
CASSTGAVFTRETQYF
>TRBV6-1
CASRGQGGGYEQYF
>TRBV5-6
CASSTGQGPHNEQFF
>TRBV15
CATSRDPGSSYEQYF
>TRBV19
CASRQYGELFF
>TRBV6-4
CASSVDPYTEAFF
>TRBV18
CASSLAAGTSLEQYF
>TRBV12-3/TRBV12-4
CASSSISGTLDTGELFF
>TRBV12-5
CASGFFRTGFNTGELFF
>TRBV11-2
CASSGGGQQTQYF
>TRBV12-3/TRBV12-4
CASSFQGLNSPLHF
>TRBV7-8
CASSLAPSLTEAFF
>TRBV10-1
CASSESHYLSGNTIYF
>TRBV19
CASSRSGTVSSYEQYF
>TRBV15
CATSRDSPRAQFF
>TRBV6-2/TRBV6-3
CASSYSRNEQFF
>TRBV11-2
CASSLSGGTDFSPLHF
>TRBV24-1
CATQIKDRGELFF
>TRBV11-2
CASSPSVYEQYF
>TRBV12-3/TRBV12-4
CASRAGQGLEKLFF
>TRBV3-1
CASSQAGQGNSPLHF
>TRBV20-1
CSAVGLAGYEQYF
>TRBV7-2
CASRLQTSNTEAFF
>TRBV7-8
CASSLALGNQPQHF
>TRBV19
CASSIRPSGRGEQFF
>TRBV6-1
CASSFMTADQSCGYTF
>TRBV30
CACPGQLNEQFF
>TRBV11-2
CASRVGFGLLGTDTQYF
>TRBV20-1
CSASVQGGYEQYF
>TRBV5-1
CASSFSIAGGPGETQYF
>TRBV7-8
CASSLRALSGQPQHF
>TRBV27
CASSWRVQATDTQYF
>TRBV7-9
CASSFGGHTEAFF
>TRBV12-3/TRBV12-4
CASSLRPREAFF
>TRBV20-1
CSVTTGYNQPQHF